This T cell receptor (beta chain) was identified during a study of Graves' ophthalmopathy and Graves' hyperthyroidism. Study-level background: Being free of ophthalmopathy for 18 months of follow-up defined stable hyperthyroidism. Study-level findings and limits: In blood appeared most of the expanded thyroid clonotypes whose frequency exceeded 0.001.

CDR3 regions of TCR beta were amplified from RNA transcripts. After a first-round RT-PCR with HTBI primers, a second-round multiplex PCR was run. Via MiXCR, TCRdb re-called the multiplex PCR reads, giving one row per CDR3 protein. The table has 500,000 to 600,000 distinct CDR3 sequences, 35% to 45% seen once; the top ten hold around 4%. Lactation, pregnancy, uncontrolled infections and other autoimmune diseases were all grounds for excluding patients. To note about this clonotype: What it binds is unknown.

CDR1 is SEHNR and CDR2 is FQNEAQ in the germline V gene (reference sequence). The J segment lost 7 bases and the V segment lost 5 bases, leaving 7 bases of the junction unmatched. This CDR3 spans 13 amino acids. The receptor was isolated from an adult man with Graves' hyperthyroidism. The gene calls are TRBV7-9 and TRBJ1-2, with TRBD1 identical over 7 bases. Sequences were obtained from peripheral blood or thyroid tissue (not recorded which). CDR3 sequence: CASSLARQGGYTF. CDR3 in DNA: TGTGCCAGCAGCCTCGCTAGACAGGGTGGCTACACCTTC.